This note documents a single T cell receptor beta chain sequence. Antigen specificity is unknown. The CDR3 loop spans 14 amino acids. The V and J ends lost 0 bases and 9 bases, in that order; junction bases with no gene match: 4. Per the germline V gene, CDR1 is SGDLS and CDR2 is YYNGEE. Sample-barcoded 5' priming and a J-beta primer mix drove a second PCR of about 6 to 12 cycles. TCRdb re-analysed the 5' RACE reads in MiXCR, keeping a single row per CDR3 protein. The data show hundreds of thousands of distinct CDR3 sequences, around half seen once. These data belong to a study of blood T cells in healthy people across ages. Regarding the study as a whole: It was the long-lived donors that had more naive CD4+ cells and higher diversity than aged donors.

Source material: blood. The chain recombines TRBV9 with TRBJ2-1; 9 nucleotides match TRBD2. This clonotype was sampled from a man of 80 years or more in good health. The CDR3 DNA reads TGTGCCAGCAGCGTAGTCGTTAGCGGGGGTGAGCAGTTCTTC. Amino acids: CASSVVVSGGEQFF. The variable domain in full, with the rest retrieved from reference TRBV9 and TRBJ2-1, is DSGVTQTPKHLITATGQRVTLRCSPRSGDLSVYWYQQSLDQGLQFLIQYYNGEERAKGNILERFSAQQFPDLHSELNLSSLELGDSALYFCASSVVVSGGEQFFGPGTRLTVL.